The rows below give T cell receptor beta chains drawn from one sample of a study of T-cell memory formation after mild COVID-19. Each CDR3 protein is one row after TCRdb ran MiXCR on the 5' RACE reads. This sample has about 390,000 distinct CDR3 sequences, with about a sixth found just once. The sample taken for sequencing was PBMCs or a T cell subset sorted from them (not recorded which). The receptors derive from a young man who had mild COVID-19 (a few samples of this study predate the infection). Cell type and time point are not known. CDR3s include the opening cysteine and the closing phenylalanine or tryptophan. The order of the fields is clone size, J gene, V gene, D gene, CDR3 DNA, CDR3 protein. D genes are given only for firm matches. Expanded clones are given a class, and other clones once, few, many or no size at all.

clone_size: .; j_call: TRBJ1-1; v_call: TRBV6-1; d_call: .; cdr3_nt: TGTTCCAGCAGTGAAAGAGGGGATACTGAAGCTTTCTTT; cdr3_aa: CSSSERGDTEAFF
clone_size: many; j_call: TRBJ2-7; v_call: TRBV11-2; d_call: .; cdr3_nt: TGTGCCAGCCTCTTCATGATCGGCAACGAGCAGTACTTC; cdr3_aa: CASLFMIGNEQYF
clone_size: few; j_call: TRBJ1-1; v_call: TRBV6-5; d_call: .; cdr3_nt: TGTGCCAGCAGTTACTTCGGGGGGGCCACTGAAGCTTTCTTT; cdr3_aa: CASSYFGGATEAFF
clone_size: few; j_call: TRBJ2-5; v_call: TRBV6-5; d_call: .; cdr3_nt: TGTGCCAGCAGTTCGCTCGGTCCGGGAGAGACCCAGTACTTC; cdr3_aa: CASSSLGPGETQYF
clone_size: few; j_call: TRBJ2-3; v_call: TRBV4-1; d_call: TRBD2; cdr3_nt: TGCGCCAGCAGCCCCACCTTTCCGGGACTAGCGGCCACAGATACGCAGTATTTT; cdr3_aa: CASSPTFPGLAATDTQYF
clone_size: .; j_call: TRBJ1-1; v_call: TRBV29-1; d_call: TRBD1; cdr3_nt: TGCAGCGTTCAGTTACGGACAGGGCGGGCTTTCTTT; cdr3_aa: CSVQLRTGRAFF
clone_size: .; j_call: TRBJ2-5; v_call: TRBV6-2/TRBV6-3; d_call: TRBD2; cdr3_nt: TGTGCCAGCAGTTGGGGCCAGGGAGGGGAGACCCAGTACTTC; cdr3_aa: CASSWGQGGETQYF
clone_size: .; j_call: TRBJ2-1; v_call: TRBV7-2; d_call: .; cdr3_nt: TGTGCCAGCAGCTTTAGACCAGGGAGTGAGCAGTTCTTC; cdr3_aa: CASSFRPGSEQFF
clone_size: many; j_call: TRBJ2-3; v_call: TRBV10-2; d_call: .; cdr3_nt: TGCGCCAGCAGTGATGGGGGTACGCAGTATTTT; cdr3_aa: CASSDGGTQYF
clone_size: .; j_call: TRBJ2-5; v_call: TRBV24-1; d_call: TRBD1; cdr3_nt: TGTGCCACCAGTGACCCAAGAGGGGGCGCTTCAGGAGAGACCCAGTACTTC; cdr3_aa: CATSDPRGGASGETQYF
clone_size: few; j_call: TRBJ2-2; v_call: TRBV4-2; d_call: TRBD2; cdr3_nt: TGTGCCAGCAGCCAAGGGCTAGCGGGGACCCTGGGGGAGCTGTTTTTT; cdr3_aa: CASSQGLAGTLGELFF
clone_size: .; j_call: TRBJ1-1; v_call: TRBV4-3; d_call: .; cdr3_nt: TGCGCCAGCAGCCACGGCCGGGGATCATCTGAAGCTTTCTTT; cdr3_aa: CASSHGRGSSEAFF
clone_size: few; j_call: TRBJ1-1; v_call: TRBV5-1; d_call: .; cdr3_nt: TGCGCCAGCAGTTTTGCCTGGAACACTGAAGCTTTCTTT; cdr3_aa: CASSFAWNTEAFF
clone_size: .; j_call: TRBJ2-6; v_call: TRBV7-9; d_call: .; cdr3_nt: TGTGCCAGCAGCTTAGGCCCGTCCTCTGGGGCCAACGTCCTGACTTTC; cdr3_aa: CASSLGPSSGANVLTF
clone_size: .; j_call: TRBJ1-2; v_call: TRBV6-2/TRBV6-3; d_call: .; cdr3_nt: TGTGCCAGCAGCCTTCGGGCTCCGAAAGGGTATGGCTACACCTTC; cdr3_aa: CASSLRAPKGYGYTF
clone_size: few; j_call: TRBJ1-1; v_call: TRBV12-3/TRBV12-4; d_call: .; cdr3_nt: TGTGCCAGCAGTCTCATGCTTGAAGCTTTCTTT; cdr3_aa: CASSLMLEAFF
clone_size: .; j_call: TRBJ1-1; v_call: TRBV5-1; d_call: .; cdr3_nt: TGCGCCAGCAGCTTGGGAGGGGGTTTGACTGAAGCTTTCTTT; cdr3_aa: CASSLGGGLTEAFF
clone_size: .; j_call: TRBJ2-6; v_call: TRBV7-2; d_call: .; cdr3_nt: TGTGCCAGCAGCTTAACCGGGCGGGCCAACGTCCTGACTTTC; cdr3_aa: CASSLTGRANVLTF
clone_size: .; j_call: TRBJ2-1; v_call: TRBV7-8; d_call: .; cdr3_nt: TGTGCCAGCAGCTACGGGGGGCAGAACTACAATGAGCAGTTCTTC; cdr3_aa: CASSYGGQNYNEQFF
clone_size: .; j_call: TRBJ2-2; v_call: TRBV5-1; d_call: .; cdr3_nt: TGCGCCAGCAGCTTCAGGCAGTCCGGCGGGGAGCTGTTTTTT; cdr3_aa: CASSFRQSGGELFF
clone_size: .; j_call: TRBJ2-7; v_call: TRBV3-1; d_call: TRBD2; cdr3_nt: TGTGCCAGCAGCCAAGCTAGCGGGGCGAACTACGAGCAGTACTTC; cdr3_aa: CASSQASGANYEQYF
clone_size: many; j_call: TRBJ1-2; v_call: TRBV4-3; d_call: TRBD1; cdr3_nt: TGCGCCAGCAGCCAAGGTGGGGACAGAGGCTACACCTTC; cdr3_aa: CASSQGGDRGYTF
clone_size: .; j_call: TRBJ1-5; v_call: TRBV28; d_call: .; cdr3_nt: TGTGCCAGCAGAGGTGGTGGGGCGACTAATCAGCCCCAGCATTTT; cdr3_aa: CASRGGGATNQPQHF
clone_size: few; j_call: TRBJ1-4; v_call: TRBV6-2/TRBV6-3; d_call: .; cdr3_nt: TGTGCCAGCAGTTACTCGTACAGCCGGAATGAAAAACTGTTTTTT; cdr3_aa: CASSYSYSRNEKLFF
clone_size: few; j_call: TRBJ1-5; v_call: TRBV6-2/TRBV6-3; d_call: .; cdr3_nt: TGTGCCAGCAGTTACTGGAGGATTAGGGGCAATCAGCCCCAGCATTTT; cdr3_aa: CASSYWRIRGNQPQHF
clone_size: .; j_call: TRBJ1-5; v_call: TRBV6-1; d_call: .; cdr3_nt: TGTGCCAGCAGTCCTTGGGGGGATCAGCCCCAGCATTTT; cdr3_aa: CASSPWGDQPQHF
clone_size: .; j_call: TRBJ1-5; v_call: TRBV5-1; d_call: .; cdr3_nt: TGCGCCAGCAGCTTGGAGGGGAACAGCGGAGCCCAGCCCCAGCATTTT; cdr3_aa: CASSLEGNSGAQPQHF
clone_size: few; j_call: TRBJ1-2; v_call: TRBV10-3; d_call: .; cdr3_nt: TGTGCCATCAGTGAGGCGGTGAATGGCTACACCTTC; cdr3_aa: CAISEAVNGYTF
clone_size: .; j_call: TRBJ2-2; v_call: TRBV10-3; d_call: TRBD1; cdr3_nt: TGTGCCATCAGCAGGGGGCCGAACACCGGGGAGCTGTTTTTT; cdr3_aa: CAISRGPNTGELFF
clone_size: .; j_call: TRBJ1-5; v_call: TRBV11-2; d_call: .; cdr3_nt: TGTGCCAGCAGCCCCGGGGCTCCGGGACAGCCCCAGCATTTT; cdr3_aa: CASSPGAPGQPQHF
clone_size: .; j_call: TRBJ2-1; v_call: TRBV7-8; d_call: .; cdr3_nt: TGTGCCAGCAGCTGGAAGGACGGACTCCCTTTTGGCAATGAGCAGTTCTTC; cdr3_aa: CASSWKDGLPFGNEQFF
clone_size: .; j_call: TRBJ2-1; v_call: TRBV4-2; d_call: .; cdr3_nt: TGTGCCAGCAGCCCCCCTAGCGCAGGAGTCTACAATGAGCAGTTCTTC; cdr3_aa: CASSPPSAGVYNEQFF
clone_size: few; j_call: TRBJ1-5; v_call: TRBV12-3/TRBV12-4; d_call: .; cdr3_nt: TGTGCCAGCAGCTCCGGGAGATACAGACAGCCCCAGCATTTT; cdr3_aa: CASSSGRYRQPQHF
clone_size: .; j_call: TRBJ1-1; v_call: TRBV28; d_call: .; cdr3_nt: TGTGCCAGCCTGAGGGCACTGGTTTTTAGAAACACTGAAGCTTTCTTT; cdr3_aa: CASLRALVFRNTEAFF
clone_size: many; j_call: TRBJ1-1; v_call: TRBV6-5; d_call: .; cdr3_nt: TGTGCCAGCAGTTACTCAGTCGTAAGGGTTCTGGAGCGGGGGGCTTTCTTT; cdr3_aa: CASSYSVVRVLERGAFF
clone_size: .; j_call: TRBJ2-7; v_call: TRBV4-2; d_call: .; cdr3_nt: TGTGCCAGCAGTCCAGACAGGTCCAAGCAGTACTTC; cdr3_aa: CASSPDRSKQYF
clone_size: .; j_call: TRBJ2-5; v_call: TRBV7-6; d_call: .; cdr3_nt: TGTGCCAGCAGCTTACTGCCAGGACTGGAGACCCAGTACTTC; cdr3_aa: CASSLLPGLETQYF
clone_size: few; j_call: TRBJ2-7; v_call: TRBV30; d_call: TRBD1; cdr3_nt: TGTGCCTTACAGGGGCCGACCTACGAGCAGTACTTC; cdr3_aa: CALQGPTYEQYF
clone_size: many; j_call: TRBJ1-4; v_call: TRBV7-9; d_call: .; cdr3_nt: TGTGCCAGCAGCCCCCGGGACGGAGGACTGGAAAAACTGTTTTTT; cdr3_aa: CASSPRDGGLEKLFF
clone_size: few; j_call: TRBJ1-5; v_call: TRBV6-5; d_call: .; cdr3_nt: TGTGCCAGCAGTGGAAGGAGAAATCAGCCCCAGCATTTT; cdr3_aa: CASSGRRNQPQHF
clone_size: many; j_call: TRBJ1-2; v_call: TRBV7-8; d_call: TRBD1; cdr3_nt: TGTGCCAGCAGCCCGGACAGGGTTCACGGCTACACCTTC; cdr3_aa: CASSPDRVHGYTF
clone_size: .; j_call: TRBJ2-1; v_call: TRBV6-1; d_call: TRBD1; cdr3_nt: TGTGCCAGCAGTGCGGGACAGGGGAACCTCAAGCAGTTCTTC; cdr3_aa: CASSAGQGNLKQFF
clone_size: few; j_call: TRBJ2-2; v_call: TRBV4-3; d_call: .; cdr3_nt: TGCGCCAGCAGCCAAATGGGCCGGGAGCTGTTTTTT; cdr3_aa: CASSQMGRELFF
clone_size: .; j_call: TRBJ2-2; v_call: TRBV7-6; d_call: .; cdr3_nt: TGTGCCAGCAGCTTAGCAGTCCGGGCACCTAACACCGGGGAGCTGTTTTTT; cdr3_aa: CASSLAVRAPNTGELFF
clone_size: .; j_call: TRBJ2-1; v_call: TRBV4-1; d_call: .; cdr3_nt: TGCGCCAGCAGCCAAGATAGTAGAAAGGCTTACAATGAGCAGTTCTTC; cdr3_aa: CASSQDSRKAYNEQFF